Shown below are 18 T cell receptor beta chains from a single sample sequenced in a study of blood T cells in healthy people across ages (dated by TCRdb to 2014 to 2015). Library preparation employed 5' RACE. Sequencing instrument: Illumina HiSeq 2500. A second PCR of roughly 7 to 11 cycles was performed with a sample-barcoded 5' primer and a J-beta primer mix. TCRdb itself trimmed the public reads at Q25 with fastp, ran MiXCR and retained productive beta chains. All rows with the same CDR3 protein become a single entry with the most common DNA and genes. The sample table contains about 680,000 distinct CDR3 sequences; only one count was recorded for more than 40% of them. The top ten clonotypes cover under 35% of the sample. Sample: blood. The receptors originated from an older woman in good health.

V usage is TRBV10-3 and J usage is TRBJ2-3, with TRBD2 identical over 10 bases. CDR1 ENHRY and CDR2 SYGVKD come from the germline V gene. The J segment lost 6 bases and the V segment lost 10 bases, leaving 10 bases of the junction unmatched. The CDR3 is made up of 14 amino acids. In DNA form, the CDR3 reads TGTGCCACCGTAGCGGGAGGTTCTGCGGATACGCAGTATTTT. Translated, it gives CATVAGGSADTQYF.

This clonotype was seen just once. V gene TRBV4-1 combines with J gene TRBJ2-1; 11 bases match TRBD2. Losses at the gene ends were 3 bases for V and 5 bases for J; bases not matched to a gene: 3. CDR1 MGHRA and CDR2 YSYEKL come from the germline V gene. The CDR3 is 15 amino acids. DNA of the CDR3: TGCGCCAGCAGCCAGACTAGCGGGGTAAACAATGAGCAGTTCTTC. Translation gives CASSQTSGVNNEQFF.

This chain joins TRBV3-1 and TRBJ2-1; TRBD2 might be the D (7 bases). V gave up 1 base and J gave up 7 bases, with 14 bases separating them. The germline V gene encodes CDR1 LGHDT and CDR2 YNNKEL (reference sequence). This CDR3 has 15 residues. The CDR3 loop reads CASSQGLQGLNEQFF. The CDR3 DNA is TGTGCCAGCAGCCAAGGGCTACAGGGACTAAATGAGCAGTTCTTC.

The chain recombines TRBV11-2 with TRBJ2-5; no clear D gene. The CDR3 loop spans 14 amino acids. The germline gives CDR1 SGHAT, CDR2 FQNNGV. The germline V and J ends were trimmed by 2 bases and 2 bases, with 9 bases remaining between them. The CDR3: CASSLSSRQETQYF. The CDR3 bases are TGTGCCAGCAGCTTATCTTCCCGGCAAGAGACCCAGTACTTC.

This rearrangement joins TRBV12-3 or TRBV12-4 to TRBJ2-1, with TRBD1 identical over 9 bases. This CDR3 is built from 14 residues. J was trimmed by 4 bases and V by 5 bases; bases with no gene match: 3. In DNA form, the CDR3 reads TGTGCCAGCAGTCGGGGACAGGGATACAATGAGCAGTTCTTC. Amino acids: CASSRGQGYNEQFF.

As regards this clonotype: An end of the junction differs from the germline gene, which may be a read error. V and J are TRBV18 and TRBJ1-2; tentatively, D is TRBD1 (6 bases). CDR3 length equals 15 residues. Germline lookup yields CDR1 KGHSH and CDR2 LQKENI. The CDR3 sequence: CASSPQGVAPYGYTF. CDR3 in DNA: TGTGCCAGCTCTCCACAGGGAGTAGCCCCCTATGGCTACACCTTC.

To note about this clonotype: Just one base apart from a much larger clone, this may be a read error. This chain uses TRBV20-1 with TRBJ2-3; 10 positions match TRBD2. J was trimmed by 5 bases and V by 4 bases; bases with no gene match: 9. This CDR3 is 15 amino acids long. CDR1 and CDR2 (germline): DFQATT, SNEGSKA (reference sequence). The CDR3, as DNA: TGCAGTGCTACGGGACTAGCGAGAGCGGGAGATACGCAGTATTTT. The encoded protein is CSATGLARAGDTQYF.

This clonotype was recorded many times. The chain has TRBV29-1 and TRBJ2-5; 8 bases line up with TRBD2. Germline V gene sequence: CDR1 SQVTM, CDR2 ANQGSEA. Losses at the gene ends were 6 bases for V and 1 base for J; bases not matched to a gene: 4. The CDR3 runs 13 residues. The CDR3 loop reads CSVETSAQETQYF. The CDR3 DNA is TGCAGCGTAGAGACTAGCGCCCAAGAGACCCAGTACTTC.

This rearrangement joins TRBV7-2 to TRBJ2-3; the match to TRBD2 covers 8 bases. Trimming removed 0 bases from V and 5 bases from J; junction bases left unmatched: 28. Germline V gives CDR1 SGHTA, CDR2 FQGNSA. The CDR3 has 23 amino acids. CDR3 amino acids: CASSLARRGTSGLGAKIRDTQYF. CDR3 bases: TGTGCCAGCAGCTTAGCGCGGCGCGGAACTAGCGGCCTTGGAGCCAAAATTAGAGATACGCAGTATTTT.

This clonotype turned up a few times. This chain uses TRBV20-1 with TRBJ2-1; TRBD2 is a possible D gene (6 bases). The CDR3 is 15 amino acids. V gave up 5 bases and J gave up 2 bases, with 16 bases separating them. Germline loops: CDR1 DFQATT, CDR2 SNEGSKA (reference sequence). The CDR3 protein is CSASDAGGAYNEQFF. The DNA for the CDR3 is TGCAGTGCTTCCGACGCCGGGGGAGCCTACAATGAGCAGTTCTTC.

This chain joins TRBV20-1 and TRBJ2-1; D is unresolved. CDR3 length: 8 residues. The germline gives CDR1 DFQATT, CDR2 SNEGSKA (reference sequence). V shed 7 bases and J shed 9 bases, with 4 bases lying between them. The CDR3: CSDSEQFF. The CDR3 bases are TGCAGTGATAGTGAGCAGTTCTTC.

This clonotype was picked up a small number of times. This rearrangement joins TRBV28 to TRBJ2-3; D is possibly TRBD1 (6 bases). Trimming cost V 7 bases and J 3 bases, with 17 bases left between them. Germline values: CDR1 MDHEN, CDR2 SYDVKM. There are 15 residues in the CDR3. The CDR3 DNA sequence: TGTGCCAGCACTCAGGGGACGACGGAGACAGATACGCAGTATTTT. Its protein product is CASTQGTTETDTQYF.

The chain links TRBV7-3 to TRBJ2-7; D gene uncertain. V dropped 5 bases and J dropped 1 base, with 9 bases sitting between them. This CDR3 is 13 amino acids long. Germline V CDR1 and CDR2: SGHTA, FQGTGA. Here the CDR3 DNA reads TGTGCCAGCAGCCCACAAAATTCCTACGAGCAGTACTTC. Amino acids: CASSPQNSYEQYF.

The chain combines TRBV28 with TRBJ2-3; 8 positions match TRBD1. Germline values: CDR1 MDHEN, CDR2 SYDVKM. J gave up 3 bases and V 8 bases, and 10 bases lay outside the gene matches. The CDR3 totals 15 residues. The CDR3 DNA reads TGTGCCAGCCGAGACAGGGGCAGGGTTACAGATACGCAGTATTTT. It is translated as CASRDRGRVTDTQYF.

The chain uses TRBV11-1 and TRBJ2-1; unclear D gene. Matching the DNA end better, TRBJ2-7 makes the J call doubtful. CDR1 and CDR2 (germline): SGHAT, FQDESV (reference sequence). The CDR3 loop spans 16 amino acids. This CDR3 reads CASSSRFHPLYNEQYF. The DNA for the CDR3 is TGTGCCAGCAGTAGCCGGTTCCACCCTCTTTACAATGAGCAGTACTTC.

In this sample, this clonotype turned up once. The rearrangement links TRBV7-8 to TRBJ2-7; 10 nucleotides match TRBD2. CDR1 is SGHVS, CDR2 FQNEAQ, per germline. This CDR3 is built from 16 residues. V trimming: 5 bases; J trimming: 3 bases; junction bases outside the gene matches: 10. The CDR3 is CASSVHGLAEDYEQYF. The CDR3 DNA sequence: TGTGCCAGCAGCGTACACGGACTAGCGGAGGACTACGAGCAGTACTTC. The full variable domain, in which reference TRBV7-8 and TRBJ2-7 provide the parts outside the CDR3, is GAGVSQSPRYKVAKRGQDVALRCDPISGHVSLFWYQQALGQGPEFLTYFQNEAQLDKSGLPSDRFFAERPEGSVSTLKIQRTQQEDSAVYLCASSVHGLAEDYEQYFGPGTRLTVT.

The chain joins TRBV11-2 to TRBJ2-5; either TRBD1 or TRBD2 may fit D (6 bases each). The J call could be wrong; TRBJ2-4 is a better fit for the DNA end. Germline V lookup: CDR1 SGHAT, CDR2 FQNNGV. The CDR3 loop spans 14 amino acids. The CDR3 protein is CASSLDPRGGIQYF. CDR3 DNA sequence: TGTGCCAGCAGCTTAGATCCCAGGGGAGGCATTCAGTACTTC.

This clonotype was detected only a few times. V usage is TRBV5-6 and J usage is TRBJ2-7; TRBD1 agrees at 7 bases. The germline V gene encodes CDR1 SGHDT and CDR2 YYEEEE. The CDR3 consists of 14 residues. With 4 bases clipped from V and 2 bases from J, the junction kept 6 bases outside the gene matches. In DNA form, the CDR3 reads TGTGCCAGCAGCCCCGCTACAGGGGCCTACGAGCAGTACTTC. Protein product: CASSPATGAYEQYF.